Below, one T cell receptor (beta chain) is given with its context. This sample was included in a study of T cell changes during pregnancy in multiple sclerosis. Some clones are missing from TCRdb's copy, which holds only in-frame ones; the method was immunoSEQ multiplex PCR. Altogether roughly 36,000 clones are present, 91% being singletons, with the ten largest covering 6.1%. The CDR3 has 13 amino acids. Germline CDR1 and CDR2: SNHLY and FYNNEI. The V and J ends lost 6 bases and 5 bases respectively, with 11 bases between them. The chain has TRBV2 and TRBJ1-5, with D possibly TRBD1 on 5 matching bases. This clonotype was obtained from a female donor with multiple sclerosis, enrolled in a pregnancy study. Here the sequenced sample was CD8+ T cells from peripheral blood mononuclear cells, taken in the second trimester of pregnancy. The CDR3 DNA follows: TGTGCCAGCAGGGGGCCAAACGATCAGCCCCAGCATTTT. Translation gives CASRGPNDQPQHF.